This TCR beta chain was sequenced during a study of T cell changes during pregnancy in multiple sclerosis. Germline trimming cut 3 bases from V and 6 bases from J; bases unmatched to any gene: 20. Looked up from germline, CDR1 is LNHDA and CDR2 is SQIVND (reference sequence). This CDR3 comprises 19 residues. The method was immunoSEQ multiplex PCR; TCRdb's version includes in-frame clones alone and lacks a portion of them. The table lists 35,000 to 40,000 clones, more than 90% of them singletons. The rearrangement uses TRBV19 and TRBJ2-3, with TRBD2 identical over 8 bases. The receptor was isolated from a female donor in good health, enrolled as a control in a pregnancy study. Sequenced material: peripheral blood, taken in the third trimester of pregnancy. CDR3 in DNA: TGTGCCAGTAGTATCTTCCGGGGGGGCCCTCGGAGTGATGTGGATACGCAGTATTTT. Translated, it gives CASSIFRGGPRSDVDTQYF. The whole variable domain, remainder taken from reference TRBV19 and TRBJ2-3, is DGGITQSPKYLFRKEGQNVTLSCEQNLNHDAMYWYRQDPGQGLRLIYYSQIVNDFQKGDIAEGYSVSREKKESFPLTVTSAQKNPTAFYLCASSIFRGGPRSDVDTQYFGPGTRLTVL.